What follows are 3 T cell receptor beta chains derived from one specimen sequenced in a study of vaccination effects on CD4 cells after COVID-19. The antigens these receptors bind are not known. Sequencing used immunoSEQ multiplex PCR; TCRdb keeps in-frame clones, though not all of them. Of 70,000 or so clones detected, about 69% appear once; the ten largest clones hold around 5%. Ahead of sequencing, the ViraFEST assay grew antigen-specific CD4+ T cells using viral peptide pools. A 10-day culture period preceded the isolation of CD4+ T cells. The person acquired a PCR-confirmed SARS-CoV-2 infection between March and December 2020. The specimen was CD4+ T cells from PBMCs cultured with HIV peptides, collected before COVID-19 vaccination. Subset specified: HIV-1 Nef peptide pool negative control/reference culture. These receptor sequences come from a human donor who had a prior SARS-CoV-2 infection.

The chain has TRBV7-8 and TRBJ2-2; D remains ambiguous. V lost 1 base to trimming and J lost 6 bases, with 3 bases between them. Germline CDR1 reads SGHVS; CDR2 reads FQNEAQ. CDR3 length: 12 amino acids. In nucleotides, the CDR3 is TGTGCCAGCAGCTTAGGCCCCGGGGAGCTGTTTTTT. Protein sequence: CASSLGPGELFF.

The rearrangement joins TRBV4-1 to TRBJ1-6; D is uncertain. V gave up 0 bases and J gave up 0 bases, with 9 bases separating them. Germline V gene lookup returns CDR1 MGHRA and CDR2 YSYEKL. The CDR3 length is 17 residues. Here the CDR3 reads CASSQETYSSYNSPLHF. The CDR3 coding sequence is TGCGCCAGCAGCCAAGAAACCTACTCCTCCTATAATTCACCCCTCCACTTT.

The chain carries TRBV30 and TRBJ1-5, with 9 bases identical to TRBD1. This CDR3 has 12 amino acids. CDR1 and CDR2 from the germline V gene are GTSNPN and SVGIG (reference sequence). The V gene end was trimmed by 6 bases and the J gene end by 5 bases; junction bases not matched to a gene: 2. The CDR3, as DNA: TGTGCCTGCGGGACAGGGCATCAGCCCCAGCATTTT. It encodes CACGTGHQPQHF.